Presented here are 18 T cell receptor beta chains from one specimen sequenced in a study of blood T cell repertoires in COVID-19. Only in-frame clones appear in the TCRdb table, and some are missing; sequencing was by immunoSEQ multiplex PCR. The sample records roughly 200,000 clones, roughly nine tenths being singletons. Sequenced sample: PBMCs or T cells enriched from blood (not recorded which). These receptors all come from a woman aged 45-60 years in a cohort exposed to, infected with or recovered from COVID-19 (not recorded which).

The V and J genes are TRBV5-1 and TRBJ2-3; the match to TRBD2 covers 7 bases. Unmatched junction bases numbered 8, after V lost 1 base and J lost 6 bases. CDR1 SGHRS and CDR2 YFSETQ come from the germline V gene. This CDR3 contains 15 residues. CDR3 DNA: TGCGCCAGCAGCTTGAGGTCTAGCGGAGGTGATACGCAGTATTTT. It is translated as CASSLRSSGGDTQYF.

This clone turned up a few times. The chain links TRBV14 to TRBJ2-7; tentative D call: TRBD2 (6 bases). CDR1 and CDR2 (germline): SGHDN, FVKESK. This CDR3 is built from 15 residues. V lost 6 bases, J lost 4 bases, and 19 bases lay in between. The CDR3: CASRGKGLHGYEQYF. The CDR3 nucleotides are TGTGCCAGCAGGGGCAAGGGACTCCACGGGTACGAGCAGTACTTC.

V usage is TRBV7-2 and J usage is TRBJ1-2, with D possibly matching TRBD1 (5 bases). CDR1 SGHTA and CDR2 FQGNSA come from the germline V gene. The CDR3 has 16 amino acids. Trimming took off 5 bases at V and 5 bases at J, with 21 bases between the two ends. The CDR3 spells CASSPAGIQEMYGYTF. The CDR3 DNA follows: TGTGCCAGCAGCCCCGCAGGGATCCAGGAAATGTATGGCTACACCTTC.

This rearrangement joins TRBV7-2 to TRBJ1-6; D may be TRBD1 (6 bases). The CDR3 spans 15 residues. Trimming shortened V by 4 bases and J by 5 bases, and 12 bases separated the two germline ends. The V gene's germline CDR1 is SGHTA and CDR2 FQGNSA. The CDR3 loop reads CASSSTGTHNSPLHF. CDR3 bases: TGTGCCAGCAGCTCTACCGGGACACATAATTCACCCCTCCACTTT.

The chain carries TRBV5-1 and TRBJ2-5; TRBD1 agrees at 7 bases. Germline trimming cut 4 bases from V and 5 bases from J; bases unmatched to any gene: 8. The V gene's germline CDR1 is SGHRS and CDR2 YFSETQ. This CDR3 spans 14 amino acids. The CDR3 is CASSAGQVRETQYF. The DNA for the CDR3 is TGCGCCAGCAGCGCCGGACAGGTGAGGGAGACCCAGTACTTC.

The CDR3: CASSYGLAGAYEQYF. CDR3 in DNA: TGCGCCAGCAGCTACGGACTAGCGGGGGCCTACGAGCAGTACTTC. V gene TRBV4-3 combines with J gene TRBJ2-7, with 13 bases aligning to TRBD2. There are 15 residues in the CDR3. Trimming at V came to 5 bases and at J to 2 bases, leaving 3 bases not matched to a gene. CDR1 is LGHNA and CDR2 is YSLEER in the germline V gene.

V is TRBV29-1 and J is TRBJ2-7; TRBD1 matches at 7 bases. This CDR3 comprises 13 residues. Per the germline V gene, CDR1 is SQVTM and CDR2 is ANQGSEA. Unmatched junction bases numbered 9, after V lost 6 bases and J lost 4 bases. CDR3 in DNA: TGCAGCGTCGCAGAGGGGGCCGGGTACGAGCAGTACTTC. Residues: CSVAEGAGYEQYF.

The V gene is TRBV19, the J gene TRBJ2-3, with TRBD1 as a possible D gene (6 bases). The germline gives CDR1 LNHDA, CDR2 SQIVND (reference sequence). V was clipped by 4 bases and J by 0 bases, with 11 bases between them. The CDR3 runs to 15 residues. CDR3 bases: TGTGCCAGTAGTAAACCCACAGGGAGCACAGATACGCAGTATTTT. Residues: CASSKPTGSTDTQYF.

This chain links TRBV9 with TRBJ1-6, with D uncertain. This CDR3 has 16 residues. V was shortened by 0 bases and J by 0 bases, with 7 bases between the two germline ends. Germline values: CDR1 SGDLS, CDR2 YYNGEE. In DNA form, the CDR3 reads TGTGCCAGCAGCGTAGACCGGGTCTCCTATAATTCACCCCTCCACTTT. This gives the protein CASSVDRVSYNSPLHF.

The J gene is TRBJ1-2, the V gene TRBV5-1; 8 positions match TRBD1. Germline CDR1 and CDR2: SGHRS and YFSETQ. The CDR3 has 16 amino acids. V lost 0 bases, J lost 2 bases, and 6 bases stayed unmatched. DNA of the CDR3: TGCGCCAGCAGCTTGGGGGTGGACAGGGTCAACTATGGCTACACCTTC. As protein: CASSLGVDRVNYGYTF.

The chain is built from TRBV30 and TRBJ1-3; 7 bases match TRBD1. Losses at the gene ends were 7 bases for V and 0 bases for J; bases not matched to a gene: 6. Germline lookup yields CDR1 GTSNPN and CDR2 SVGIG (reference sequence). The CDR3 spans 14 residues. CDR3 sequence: CASATGISGNTIYF. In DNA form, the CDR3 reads TGTGCCTCTGCGACAGGGATCTCTGGAAACACCATATATTTT.

The CDR3 reads CASSQGPGLTQYF. The CDR3 DNA reads TGTGCCAGCAGCCAAGGGCCGGGGTTAACGCAGTATTTT. The rearrangement joins TRBV14 to TRBJ2-3; possibly TRBD2 for D (5 bases). Germline loops: CDR1 SGHDN, CDR2 FVKESK. The CDR3 extends over 13 amino acids. V lost 1 base and J lost 9, with 11 bases in between.

For the CDR3, the DNA is TGCGCCAGCAGCCTTGCGACAGGGAACACTGAAGCTTTCTTT. Protein: CASSLATGNTEAFF. The chain has TRBV4-3 and TRBJ1-1, with TRBD1 as a possible D gene (6 bases). CDR1 is LGHNA, CDR2 YSLEER, per germline. The CDR3 sequence is 14 residues long. Between the trimmed V and J ends, which lost 4 bases and 1 base, there was a span of 10 bases.

The CDR3 DNA sequence: TGTGCCATCAGACCGGGACAGGGGTTCTATGGCTACACCTTC. Its translation is CAIRPGQGFYGYTF. V usage is TRBV10-3 and J usage is TRBJ1-2; TRBD1 agrees at 10 bases. In germline, CDR1 is ENHRY, CDR2 SYGVKD. V lost 6 bases, J lost 4 bases, and 5 bases stayed unmatched. The CDR3 length is 14 residues.

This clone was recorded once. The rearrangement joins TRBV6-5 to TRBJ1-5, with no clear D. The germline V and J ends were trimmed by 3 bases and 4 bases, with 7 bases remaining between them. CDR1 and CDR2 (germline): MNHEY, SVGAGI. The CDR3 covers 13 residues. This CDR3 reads CASSYSLNQPQHF. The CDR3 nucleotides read TGTGCCAGCAGTTATAGTCTGAATCAGCCCCAGCATTTT.

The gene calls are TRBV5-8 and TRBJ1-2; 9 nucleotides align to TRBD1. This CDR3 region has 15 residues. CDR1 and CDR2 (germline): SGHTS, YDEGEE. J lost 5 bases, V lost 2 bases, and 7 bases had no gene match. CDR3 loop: CASSFPGQGWYGYTF. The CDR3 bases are TGTGCCAGCAGCTTTCCGGGACAGGGATGGTATGGCTACACCTTC.

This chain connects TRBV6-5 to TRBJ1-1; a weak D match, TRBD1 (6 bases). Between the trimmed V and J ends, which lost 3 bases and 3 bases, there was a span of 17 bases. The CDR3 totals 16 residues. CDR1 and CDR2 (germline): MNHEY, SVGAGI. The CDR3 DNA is TGTGCCAGCAGTTATTCCTTACAGGGACTAGACACTGAAGCTTTCTTT. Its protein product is CASSYSLQGLDTEAFF.

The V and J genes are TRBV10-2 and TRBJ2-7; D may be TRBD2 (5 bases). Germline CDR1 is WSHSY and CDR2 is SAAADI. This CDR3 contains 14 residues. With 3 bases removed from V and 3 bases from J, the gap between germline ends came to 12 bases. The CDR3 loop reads CASSDAGDYYEQYF. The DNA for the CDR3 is TGCGCCAGCAGTGATGCAGGAGACTACTACGAGCAGTACTTC.